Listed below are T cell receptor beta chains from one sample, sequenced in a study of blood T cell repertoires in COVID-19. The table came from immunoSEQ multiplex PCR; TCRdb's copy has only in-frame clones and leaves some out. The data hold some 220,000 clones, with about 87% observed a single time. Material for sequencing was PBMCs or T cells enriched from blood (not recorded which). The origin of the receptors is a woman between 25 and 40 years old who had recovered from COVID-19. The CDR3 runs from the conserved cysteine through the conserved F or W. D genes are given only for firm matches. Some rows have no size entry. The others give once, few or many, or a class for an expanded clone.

TGCGCCAGCAGCGCTCACAGGGGTCACGAGCAGTACTTC | CASSAHRGHEQYF | TRBD1 | TRBJ2-7 | TRBV5-1 | NA
TGTGCCAGTCTCGATGGCATGGACAATGAGCAGTTCTTC | CASLDGMDNEQFF | NA | TRBJ2-1 | TRBV18 | NA
TGTGCCAGCAGCTTAAGCTGGCGGACTGAAGCTTTCTTT | CASSLSWRTEAFF | NA | TRBJ1-1 | TRBV7-3 | few
TGTGCCAGCAGCTTAGCCGGGACTAGGTATATCACAGATACGCAGTATTTT | CASSLAGTRYITDTQYF | TRBD2 | TRBJ2-3 | TRBV7-2 | once
TGTGCCAGCAGTGAGAGGGGGACTGAAGCTTTCTTT | CASSERGTEAFF | NA | TRBJ1-1 | TRBV25-1 | NA
TGTGCCAGCAGCCCGGGGGACGGGGTAAGTCAGCCCCAGCATTTT | CASSPGDGVSQPQHF | NA | TRBJ1-5 | TRBV7-9 | once
TGTGCCAGCAGCCCCGGGACTTATGGCTACACCTTC | CASSPGTYGYTF | NA | TRBJ1-2 | TRBV11-2 | NA
TGTGCCACCAGCAGAGATCTATCCTACGAGCAGTACTTC | CATSRDLSYEQYF | NA | TRBJ2-7 | TRBV15 | NA
TGTGCCAGCAGCAGGGGACAGGCCTACGAGCAGTACTTC | CASSRGQAYEQYF | TRBD1 | TRBJ2-7 | TRBV5-6 | NA
TGTGCCAGCAGCCACCCTTACGGGGAGCTGTTTTTT | CASSHPYGELFF | NA | TRBJ2-2 | TRBV3-1/TRBV3-2 | NA
TGTGCCAGCAGCGTAGAACGAGGGGGCGGAGGTGGCTACACCTTC | CASSVERGGGGGYTF | TRBD1 | TRBJ1-2 | TRBV9 | once
TGTGCCAGCAGACCCCTCGGGACAGGGTCTGGAGGCTACACCTTC | CASRPLGTGSGGYTF | TRBD1 | TRBJ1-2 | TRBV25-1 | NA
TGTGCCAGCAGTGAACAGTGGGCAGAAGCCAAAAACATTCAGTACTTC | CASSEQWAEAKNIQYF | NA | TRBJ2-4 | TRBV6-1 | NA
TGCAGCTTCCGGGACAGCTCCTACGAGCAGTACTTC | CSFRDSSYEQYF | TRBD1 | TRBJ2-7 | TRBV29-1 | NA
TGCGCCAGCAGCTTGGCCGGACAGGGGGCGCGGGGGGCCAACGTCCTGACTTTC | CASSLAGQGARGANVLTF | TRBD1 | TRBJ2-6 | TRBV5-1 | NA
TGTGCCAGCAGGTCTTCCAGGGTGGGCAATCAGCCCCAGCATTTT | CASRSSRVGNQPQHF | NA | TRBJ1-5 | TRBV4-2 | few